Below, 9 T cell receptor beta chains from the same sample are listed, as sequenced in a study of blood T cell repertoires in COVID-19. TCRdb keeps only in-frame clones here, not all; method: immunoSEQ multiplex PCR. The repertoire holds fewer than 200,000 clones, 80% to 90% seen once, with around 8.6% in the top ten. The sequenced material came from peripheral blood. The receptors come from a man between 45 and 60 years old with active or convalescent COVID-19.

The chain is built from TRBV7-9 and TRBJ2-7, with D perhaps TRBD2 (6 bases). V was cut by 3 bases and J by 5 bases, with 11 bases left in between. The CDR3 extends over 13 amino acids. Germline V gene lookup returns CDR1 SEHNR and CDR2 FQNEAQ (reference sequence). The chain's CDR3 is CASSLGPGDEQYF. CDR3 coding DNA: TGTGCCAGCAGCTTGGGACCGGGGGACGAGCAGTACTTC.

This sequence joins TRBV19 and TRBJ2-1; 8 nucleotides match TRBD1. V gave up 4 bases and J gave up 4 bases; unmatched junction bases: 6. This CDR3 spans 15 amino acids. Germline V gives CDR1 LNHDA, CDR2 SQIVND (reference sequence). The CDR3 region is CASSTGTGKYNEQFF. The CDR3 region has the DNA TGTGCCAGTAGTACCGGGACAGGAAAATACAATGAGCAGTTCTTC.

The chain couples TRBV3-1 (or the pseudogene TRBV3-2) to TRBJ2-7, with 8 bases aligning to TRBD2. Per germline, CDR1 LGHDT and CDR2 YNNKEL (reference sequence). The J segment lost 4 bases and the V segment lost 0 bases, leaving 8 bases of the junction unmatched. The CDR3 loop spans 16 amino acids. The DNA for the CDR3 is TGTGCCAGCAGCCAAGATTGGATAGCGGGGCCGTACGAGCAGTACTTC. Residues: CASSQDWIAGPYEQYF.

Remarks on this clone: The conserved phenylalanine or tryptophan is not found at the CDR3 terminus, so this likely reflects a read error. The DNA is omitted, as the CDR3 cannot be located on it reliably, and the CDR3 follows TCRdb's listing. The chain combines TRBV12-3 or TRBV12-4 with TRBJ1-2; the table's D call TRBD1 went unverified against the DNA. The CDR3 spans 12 residues, counting both ends. CDR3 sequence reads: CASSWGRQGAEC.

This chain uses TRBV5-6 with TRBJ2-5; TRBD1 aligns across 7 bases. CDR1 SGHDT and CDR2 YYEEEE come from the germline V gene. The J segment lost 1 base and the V segment lost 4 bases, leaving 4 bases of the junction unmatched. The CDR3 is 14 residues long. CDR3 protein: CASSATGVQETQYF. Here the CDR3 DNA reads TGTGCCAGCAGCGCCACAGGGGTCCAAGAGACCCAGTACTTC.

V gene TRBV7-9 combines with J gene TRBJ2-3; TRBD2 might be the D (5 bases). This CDR3 has 14 residues. CDR1 and CDR2 (germline): SEHNR, FQNEAQ (reference sequence). With 8 bases removed from V and 7 bases from J, the gap between germline ends came to 19 bases. The CDR3 region has the DNA TGTGCCAGCTGCCCGGACTTTCTCTGGTATACGCAGTATTTT. Translated: CASCPDFLWYTQYF.

Notes on this clone: The sample has other DNA sequences that encode this CDR3 too. V and J are TRBV3-1 (or the pseudogene TRBV3-2) and TRBJ1-5; D call uncertain. Germline-derived CDR1 and CDR2 are LGHDT and YNNKEL (reference sequence). CDR3 length: 14 amino acids. Trimming removed 1 base at V and 4 bases at J, with 8 bases between. Here the CDR3 reads CASSQAGGNQPQHF. In DNA, the CDR3 is TGTGCCAGCAGCCAAGCTGGAGGGAATCAGCCCCAGCATTTT.

The genes are TRBV15 and TRBJ1-1; maybe TRBD1 (6 bases). There are 13 residues in the CDR3. V dropped 4 bases and J dropped 7 bases, with 13 bases sitting between them. Germline V gene lookup returns CDR1 LNHNV and CDR2 YYDKDF (reference sequence). Written as DNA, the CDR3 is TGTGCCACCAGCAAACCACAGGGAGTTGAAGCTTTCTTT. Its protein is CATSKPQGVEAFF.

This rearrangement joins TRBV6-6 to TRBJ1-2; 7 positions agree with TRBD1. CDR1 is MNHNY and CDR2 is SVGAGI in the germline V gene (reference sequence). The CDR3 totals 14 residues. V was pared by 6 bases and J by 3 bases, with 7 bases of the junction left unmatched. CDR3: CASSQDRDDYGYTF. CDR3 nucleotide sequence: TGTGCCAGCAGCCAAGACAGGGACGACTATGGCTACACCTTC.